The 13 T cell receptor beta chains listed next were all sequenced from one sample in a study of T cell responses to AZD1222 COVID-19 vaccine. Clones were sequenced by immunoSEQ multiplex PCR, and TCRdb holds only the in-frame ones, with some missing. The sample has some 130,000 clones; 90% to 95% are singletons. This sample comprised peripheral blood, obtained on day 0 of AZD1222 vaccination. Receptor source: an adult in good health.

This clone was seen a single time. This chain joins TRBV5-4 and TRBJ1-2; D is unresolved. The CDR3 has 15 residues. Germline-derived CDR1 and CDR2 are SGHNT and YYREEE (reference sequence). V was pared by 3 bases and J by 7 bases, with 19 bases between. The CDR3 region is CASSSRPSPSLGYTF. CDR3 nucleotides: TGTGCCAGCAGCTCCCGGCCGAGCCCGTCCCTTGGCTACACCTTC.

J is TRBJ1-1 and V is TRBV7-3, with D perhaps matching TRBD1 (6 bases). Trimming shortened V by 3 bases and J by 6 bases, and 14 bases separated the two germline ends. CDR1 SGHTA and CDR2 FQGTGA come from the germline V gene. This CDR3 is built from 14 residues. The CDR3 reads CASSLGRGDAEAFF. CDR3 bases: TGTGCCAGCAGCTTGGGCAGGGGCGACGCTGAAGCTTTCTTT.

The table lists this clone with a few counts. V and J are TRBV6-1 and TRBJ2-4, with D perhaps TRBD1 or TRBD2 (5 bases each). This CDR3 region has 14 residues. With 3 bases removed from V and 9 bases from J, the gap between germline ends came to 15 bases. The germline V gene encodes CDR1 MNHNS and CDR2 SASEGT. CDR3 nucleotide sequence: TGTGCCAGCAGTGAGGGGACGGGCTCTGGCATTCAGTACTTC. Translation gives CASSEGTGSGIQYF.

The V call is TRBV5-1, the J call TRBJ2-5; TRBD2 matches at 12 bases. CDR1 and CDR2 from the germline V gene are SGHRS and YFSETQ. This CDR3 is 15 amino acids long. V dropped 2 bases and J dropped 4; count of bases not matched to a gene: 3. The CDR3 DNA follows: TGCGCCAGCAGCTTAGGACTAGCGGGACTAGAGACCCAGTACTTC. Translation gives CASSLGLAGLETQYF.

The V gene is TRBV18, the J gene TRBJ2-3; 7 bases agree with TRBD2. The CDR3 is 15 residues long. CDR1 and CDR2 from the germline V gene are KGHSH and LQKENI. V dropped 5 bases and J dropped 3; count of bases not matched to a gene: 8. Here the CDR3 DNA reads TGTGCCAGCTCAACCCAGCGGGGAACTACAGATACGCAGTATTTT. Encoded protein: CASSTQRGTTDTQYF.

J is TRBJ2-1 and V is TRBV12-5; 8 bases are shared with TRBD2. This CDR3 is 17 amino acids long. The ends lost 1 base at V and 6 bases at J; junction bases unmatched: 11. From germline, CDR1 is LGHNT and CDR2 FRNRAP. CDR3 loop: CASGLGLGSGSRNEQFF. DNA for the CDR3: TGTGCTAGTGGTTTGGGTCTGGGGAGCGGGAGTCGCAATGAGCAGTTCTTC. The variable domain in full, with the rest retrieved from reference TRBV12-5 and TRBJ2-1, is DARVTQTPRHKVTEMGQEVTMRCQPILGHNTVFWYRQTMMQGLELLAYFRNRAPLDDSGMPKDRFSAEMPDATLATLKIQPSEPRDSAVYFCASGLGLGSGSRNEQFFGPGTRLTVL.

This rearrangement joins TRBV27 to TRBJ2-1; D perhaps matches TRBD1 (5 bases). Germline assignment: CDR1 MNHEY and CDR2 SMNVEV (reference sequence). V was shortened by 5 bases and J by 4 bases, with 12 bases between the two germline ends. This CDR3 region has 14 residues. CDR3 residues: CASSPQGVYNEQFF. Here the CDR3 DNA reads TGTGCCAGCAGTCCCCAGGGTGTATACAATGAGCAGTTCTTC.

This chain connects TRBV18 to TRBJ2-5; D gene unclear. Germline assignment: CDR1 KGHSH and CDR2 LQKENI. V lost 1 base and J lost 5, with 8 bases in between. The CDR3 sequence is 13 residues long. CDR3 sequence: CASSPLRSETQYF. The CDR3 DNA reads TGTGCCAGCTCACCACTCCGCTCGGAGACCCAGTACTTC.

The chain has TRBV7-3 and TRBJ2-3; 9 nucleotides align to TRBD1. V dropped 3 bases and J dropped 3; count of bases not matched to a gene: 4. This CDR3 has 15 amino acids. Germline CDR1 SGHTA, CDR2 FQGTGA. CDR3 nucleotides: TGTGCCAGCAGCTTTGGACAGGGGACGACAGATACGCAGTATTTT. Amino acids: CASSFGQGTTDTQYF.

This CDR3 reads CSASPRASGFTDTQYF. The CDR3 DNA follows: TGCAGTGCTAGTCCCCGGGCTAGCGGATTCACAGATACGCAGTATTTT. The chain has TRBV20-1 and TRBJ2-3, with 7 bases matching TRBD2. CDR3 length: 16 residues. Germline trimming cut 3 bases from V and 2 bases from J; bases unmatched to any gene: 11. Germline CDR1 is DFQATT and CDR2 is SNEGSKA (reference sequence).

This clone was picked up one time. The chain combines TRBV5-4 with TRBJ2-7, with D possibly matching TRBD1 (6 bases). The germline V gene has CDR1 SGHNT and CDR2 YYREEE (reference sequence). The V end was cut by 0 bases, the J end by 3 bases, with 7 bases between. The CDR3 contains 13 residues. CDR3 region: CASSLEDSYEQYF. The CDR3 nucleotides read TGTGCCAGCAGCTTGGAGGACAGCTACGAGCAGTACTTC.

The V call is TRBV2, the J call TRBJ1-5; the match to TRBD1 covers 9 bases. In germline, CDR1 is SNHLY, CDR2 FYNNEI. This CDR3 has 16 residues. The junction had 7 bases not matched to a gene; V was cut back by 5 bases and J by 2 bases. CDR3 nucleotides: TGTGCCAGCAGTCCACGGACAGGGGAAGGCAATCAGCCCCAGCATTTT. It specifies CASSPRTGEGNQPQHF.

This clone was seen more than once but under ten times. V is TRBV7-9 and J is TRBJ1-3, with TRBD1 identical over 8 bases. Germline loops: CDR1 SEHNR, CDR2 FQNEAQ (reference sequence). The CDR3 length is 14 residues. V lost 3 bases and J lost 6; bases outside the gene matches: 4. In DNA form, the CDR3 reads TGTGCCAGCAGCTTTTCCCAGGGGGCAAACACCATATATTTT. Amino acids: CASSFSQGANTIYF.